Each of the 20 T cell receptor beta chains below was sequenced from the same sample in a study of CD8 T cells in ankylosing spondylitis. TCRdb analysed the 5' RACE reads with MiXCR anew, one entry per CDR3 protein. The sample consists of 300,000 to 350,000 distinct CDR3 sequences, about 15% of them appearing once. The source material was blood, either unsorted or a sorted T cell fraction (not recorded which). These receptors all come from a male donor with ankylosing spondylitis or in good health (not recorded which).

This clonotype appeared a few times. The genes are TRBV5-1 and TRBJ2-3; 8 bases match TRBD1. The trim removed 3 bases at V and 2 bases at J, leaving 5 bases unmatched. The germline V gene encodes CDR1 SGHRS and CDR2 YFSETQ. CDR3 length equals 15 residues. The CDR3 spells CASSYGQGATDTQYF. The CDR3 DNA reads as TGCGCCAGCAGCTACGGACAGGGCGCCACAGATACGCAGTATTTT.

This clonotype was picked up a small number of times. The J gene is TRBJ2-7, the V gene TRBV12-3 or TRBV12-4, with D possibly TRBD2 on 5 matching bases. CDR3 length equals 12 residues. V lost 8 bases to trimming and J lost 6 bases, with 14 bases between them. CDR3 loop: CASGAGGPEQYF. The CDR3 DNA sequence: TGTGCCAGCGGAGCCGGAGGTCCCGAGCAGTACTTC.

This clonotype was seen a few times. This chain links TRBV5-6 with TRBJ1-4, with 8 bases fitting TRBD1. The V and J ends lost 1 base and 1 base, in that order; junction bases with no gene match: 9. CDR3 length: 18 residues. Germline values: CDR1 SGHDT, CDR2 YYEEEE. The CDR3 region is CASSLKQGARETNEKLFF. The CDR3 DNA sequence: TGTGCCAGCAGCTTGAAGCAGGGGGCTCGGGAAACTAATGAAAAACTGTTTTTT.

In its sample, this clonotype was seen a few times. The V and J genes are TRBV5-5 and TRBJ2-6, with D uncertain. The CDR3 totals 14 residues. Germline lookup yields CDR1 SGHKS and CDR2 YYEKEE (reference sequence). V was shortened by 4 bases and J by 0 bases, with 5 bases between the two germline ends. The CDR3 sequence: CASSRTSGANVLTF. CDR3 DNA sequence: TGTGCCAGCAGCCGTACCTCTGGGGCCAACGTCCTGACTTTC.

The sample holds a few counts of this clonotype. The rearrangement joins TRBV6-5 to TRBJ1-1, with D tentatively TRBD1 (5 bases). The CDR3 contains 16 residues. Germline values: CDR1 MNHEY, CDR2 SVGAGI. V shed 4 bases and J shed 5 bases, with 20 bases lying between them. The CDR3 spells CASSSPSRGAETEAFF. CDR3 nucleotide sequence: TGTGCCAGCAGTTCTCCCTCGAGGGGCGCGGAGACTGAAGCTTTCTTT.

V gene TRBV5-1 combines with J gene TRBJ2-4; 7 bases are a match to TRBD2. The CDR3 has 16 amino acids. Germline values: CDR1 SGHRS, CDR2 YFSETQ. Trimming removed 4 bases from V and 1 base from J; junction bases left unmatched: 8. CDR3 in DNA: TGCGCCAGCAGCGAAGGGGACTACGGCGCCAAAAACATTCAGTACTTC. Protein product: CASSEGDYGAKNIQYF.

As to this clonotype: No DNA is shown, since the ends of the CDR3 on it are uncertain; the CDR3 is the one TCRdb lists. The chain is built from TRBV7-5 and TRBJ2-2; the D call of TRBD2 is as the table states it, not checked on the DNA. TRBV7-5 counts as a pseudogene. The CDR3 numbers 19 amino acids, ends counted. The CDR3 protein is CISVSEAHSSGRDSGELFF.

The genes are TRBV5-6 and TRBJ2-7, with D possibly TRBD2 on 6 matching bases. V lost 4 bases to trimming and J lost 1 base, with 12 bases between them. CDR1 is SGHDT and CDR2 is YYEEEE in the germline V gene. This CDR3 region has 14 residues. CDR3 coding DNA: TGTGCCAGCAGCCAGACGGGGGAGTCCTACGAGCAGTACTTC. This translates into CASSQTGESYEQYF.

This clonotype has at least ten counts. The chain links TRBV5-1 to TRBJ2-1; perhaps TRBD2 as D (6 bases). The germline V and J ends were trimmed by 4 bases and 8 bases, with 10 bases remaining between them. The CDR3 is 12 residues long. Germline-derived CDR1 and CDR2 are SGHRS and YFSETQ. The CDR3 bases are TGCGCCAGCAGCCCTGTAGCGGATGAGCAGTTCTTC. Its protein is CASSPVADEQFF. Filled out from reference TRBV5-1 and TRBJ2-1, the complete variable domain reads KAGVTQTPRYLIKTRGQQVTLSCSPISGHRSVSWYQQTPGQGLQFLFEYFSETQRNKGNFPGRFSGRQFSNSRSEMNVSTLELGDSALYLCASSPVADEQFFGPGTRLTVL.

The sample holds a few counts of this clonotype. This chain joins TRBV30 and TRBJ2-3; 12 nucleotides line up with TRBD2. With V trimmed by 2 bases and J by 5 bases, 5 bases remained unmatched. Germline-derived CDR1 and CDR2 are GTSNPN and SVGIG (reference sequence). The CDR3 runs 15 residues. CDR3 sequence reads: CAWSRLAGEGDTQYF. For the CDR3, the DNA is TGTGCCTGGAGTCGACTAGCGGGAGAAGGAGATACGCAGTATTTT.

CDR3 amino acids: CSAPRGDQAFF. Here the CDR3 DNA reads TGCAGTGCTCCCCGGGGTGACCAAGCTTTCTTT. This chain joins TRBV20-1 and TRBJ1-1; D gene ambiguous. V shed 5 bases and J shed 9 bases, with 13 bases lying between them. This CDR3 has 11 amino acids. Germline V gene lookup returns CDR1 DFQATT and CDR2 SNEGSKA (reference sequence).

This chain connects TRBV5-1 to TRBJ1-1; 9 positions match TRBD1. The ends lost 5 bases at V and 4 bases at J; junction bases unmatched: 9. This CDR3 has 15 residues. Looked up from germline, CDR1 is SGHRS and CDR2 is YFSETQ. CDR3 sequence (DNA): TGCGCCAGCAGTGCTACAGGGGGCTGGGGCACTGAAGCTTTCTTT. It encodes CASSATGGWGTEAFF.

This clonotype was detected a few times. The chain has TRBV9 and TRBJ2-2, with D tentatively TRBD1 or TRBD2 (7 bases each). The CDR3 sequence is 13 residues long. The ends were cut back, 7 bases at V and 6 bases at J, with 13 bases in the middle. CDR1 and CDR2 (germline): SGDLS, YYNGEE. The CDR3 protein is CASVQGGSGELFF. The CDR3 nucleotides are TGTGCCAGCGTGCAGGGGGGGTCCGGGGAGCTGTTTTTT.

The chain carries TRBV10-3 and TRBJ2-7; perhaps TRBD1 as D (6 bases). The germline V and J ends were trimmed by 0 bases and 0 bases, with 15 bases remaining between them. The CDR3 totals 17 residues. Germline CDR1 ENHRY, CDR2 SYGVKD. CDR3 sequence (DNA): TGTGCCATCAGTGAGTCTGGGGGCAGGGCCGGCTCCTACGAGCAGTACTTC. Its protein product is CAISESGGRAGSYEQYF.

The chain uses TRBV20-1 and TRBJ2-7; 7 nucleotides match TRBD1. This CDR3 has 12 amino acids. Per germline, CDR1 DFQATT and CDR2 SNEGSKA (reference sequence). J gave up 7 bases and V 5 bases, and 8 bases lay outside the gene matches. In DNA form, the CDR3 reads TGCAGTGCTGGCGGACAGGCTGGGGAGCAGTACTTC. Protein: CSAGGQAGEQYF.

The table lists this clonotype with a few counts. This chain links TRBV14 with TRBJ1-1; D is uncertain. Looked up from germline, CDR1 is SGHDN and CDR2 is FVKESK. Trimming left V 5 bases short and J 0 bases short, with 13 bases between. The CDR3 sequence is 15 residues long. The CDR3 loop is CASSGNSLMNTEAFF. The CDR3 nucleotides read TGTGCCAGCAGCGGGAACAGTCTGATGAACACTGAAGCTTTCTTT.

This clonotype has a count of ten or more. This chain links TRBV5-1 with TRBJ2-1, with 7 bases lining up with TRBD1. Germline CDR1 reads SGHRS; CDR2 reads YFSETQ. V gave up 2 bases and J gave up 7 bases; unmatched junction bases: 6. This CDR3 has 14 amino acids. CDR3 loop: CASSLMDRYNEQFF. As DNA, the CDR3 is TGCGCCAGCAGCTTAATGGACAGGTATAATGAGCAGTTCTTC.

This clonotype has more than one count but fewer than ten. CDR3 bases: TGTGCCAGCAGTGAATGTCGTTCGCCCGAAAAGCCCCATACGCAGTATTTT. Translating gives CASSECRSPEKPHTQYF. The gene calls are TRBV25-1 and TRBJ2-3; D is unresolved. V lost 1 base and J 7 bases, leaving 21 bases between the germline ends. Germline loops: CDR1 MGHDK, CDR2 SYGVNS. The CDR3 has 17 amino acids.

The table lists this clonotype with many counts. This rearrangement joins TRBV7-9 to TRBJ2-1; D may be TRBD2 (6 bases). The CDR3 length is 13 residues. V shed 2 bases and J shed 8 bases, with 10 bases lying between them. Looked up from germline, CDR1 is SEHNR and CDR2 is FQNEAQ (reference sequence). CDR3 DNA: TGTGCCAGCAGCTTATCCGGGGGTGATGAGCAGTTCTTC. Protein sequence: CASSLSGGDEQFF.

There are a few counts of this clonotype. The CDR3 bases are TGCGCCAGCAGCTCCGCCCTGTCCACTGAAGCTTTCTTT. Translation gives CASSSALSTEAFF. The rearrangement joins TRBV5-1 to TRBJ1-1; D not certain. The CDR3 is 13 residues long. Per germline, CDR1 SGHRS and CDR2 YFSETQ. The ends were cut back, 3 bases at V and 4 bases at J, with 10 bases in the middle.